This T cell receptor (beta chain) was sequenced for a study of spatial heterogeneity in lung cancer. As for the study in general: Median follow-up for sequenced PBMC samples was approximately 25 months after resection, when such samples existed.

The CDR3 sequence is 14 residues long. In germline, CDR1 is SGHAT, CDR2 FQNNGV. V lost 3 bases and J lost 6, with 14 bases in between. A single record per CDR3 protein comes from TCRdb applying MiXCR to the 5' RACE reads. This table holds more than 25,000 distinct CDR3 sequences, approximately 6% found once. The time point here: blood at routine non-recurrence follow-up after resection. Whole RNA, which was extracted from tumor, nontumor lung tissue or frozen PBMC, was sequenced without any cell sorting. This TCR was sampled from a male donor with early-stage non-small cell lung cancer. Sample: PBMCs, taken at follow-up. This chain uses TRBV11-2 with TRBJ1-2; D may be TRBD1 (6 bases). The CDR3 coding sequence is TGTGCCAGCAGCTTTTCTTGGGGGGCCGATGGCTACACCTTC. Amino acids: CASSFSWGADGYTF.